This T cell receptor (beta chain) appears in the sequencing data of a study of blood T cell repertoires in COVID-19. Study context: The study drew acute and convalescent COVID-19 samples from the United States, Italy and Spain. T cells, B-cell-depleted T cells, or PBMCs supplied cDNA or gDNA.

Methods used by the authors: Quantification of nucleated cells was approximated via reference gene primer amplification. Method: immunoSEQ multiplex PCR; TCRdb's copy keeps in-frame clones and lacks some. V and J calls and clone size are those listed in that table; D and trimming were worked out from the DNA. The top ten clones hold about 7.2% of a sample with some 240,000 clones, roughly 75% of them seen once. CDR3 length: 17 residues. Trimming removed 4 bases from V and 2 bases from J, with 18 bases in between. Germline V CDR1 and CDR2: KGHDR, SFDVKD. This receptor was obtained from a woman in her seventies with acute or convalescent COVID-19. Sample: peripheral blood. This rearrangement joins TRBV24-1 to TRBJ2-3; tentative D call: TRBD1 (5 bases). The CDR3 here is CATSDGSDSVYTDTQYF. DNA of the CDR3: TGTGCCACCAGTGACGGGTCTGACAGCGTATACACAGATACGCAGTATTTT.